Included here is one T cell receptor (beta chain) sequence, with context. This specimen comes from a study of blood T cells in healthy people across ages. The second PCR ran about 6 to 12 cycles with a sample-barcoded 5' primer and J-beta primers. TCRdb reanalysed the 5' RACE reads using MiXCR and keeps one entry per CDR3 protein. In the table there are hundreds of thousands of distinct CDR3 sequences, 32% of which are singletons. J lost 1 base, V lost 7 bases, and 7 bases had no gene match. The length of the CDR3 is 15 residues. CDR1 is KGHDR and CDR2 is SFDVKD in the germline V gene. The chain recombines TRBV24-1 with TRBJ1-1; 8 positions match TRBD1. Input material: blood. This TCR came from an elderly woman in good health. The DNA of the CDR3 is TGTGCCACCAGAGCTGGACAGGGCCGGAACACTGAAGCTTTCTTT. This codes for CATRAGQGRNTEAFF.